What follows are 22 T cell receptor beta chains derived from one specimen sequenced in a study of T cell repertoires in cytomegalovirus infection. MiXCR was run by TCRdb on the reads, yielding one entry per CDR3 protein. The data show 200,000 or so distinct CDR3 sequences, 28% seen once. Specimen: PBMCs. These receptors came from a human donor in good health (CMV status not recorded). Some clones in this sample may be carry-over from other donors' samples.

The table lists this clonotype with a few counts. The chain couples TRBV11-2 to TRBJ2-5; TRBD1 or TRBD2 may be the D gene (6 bases each). CDR3 size: 15 residues. From germline, CDR1 is SGHAT and CDR2 FQNNGV. With 3 bases removed from V and 2 bases from J, the gap between germline ends came to 13 bases. CDR3 loop: CASSFIGGTQETQYF. DNA for the CDR3: TGTGCCAGCAGCTTTATAGGGGGGACTCAAGAGACCCAGTACTTC.

The CDR3 sequence is CASSDVGRRSNQPQHF. The CDR3 DNA reads TGTGCCAGCAGTGATGTGGGACGGCGTAGCAATCAGCCCCAGCATTTT. The chain couples TRBV6-5 to TRBJ1-5; a possible D gene is TRBD1 (5 bases). V was trimmed by 5 bases and J by 0 bases, leaving 14 bases between them. CDR3 size: 16 residues. Germline V gene sequence: CDR1 MNHEY, CDR2 SVGAGI.

This clonotype was detected many times. The chain uses TRBV7-9 and TRBJ2-5; the match to TRBD2 covers 15 bases. CDR1 is SEHNR, CDR2 FQNEAQ, per germline (reference sequence). With V trimmed by 2 bases and J by 5 bases, 12 bases remained unmatched. This CDR3 is built from 19 residues. For the CDR3, the DNA is TGTGCCAGCAGCTTAAAAGATTGGACTAGCGGGGGGGCCGAGGAGACCCAGTACTTC. This codes for CASSLKDWTSGGAEETQYF.

In its sample, this clonotype was seen a few times. The V gene is TRBV7-2, the J gene TRBJ1-2; no firm D call. Trimming removed 1 base at V and 2 bases at J, with 8 bases between. Germline CDR1 and CDR2: SGHTA and FQGNSA. The CDR3 has 14 amino acids. The CDR3 reads CASSLGGRNYGYTF. CDR3 nucleotides: TGTGCCAGCAGCTTAGGAGGCAGGAACTATGGCTACACCTTC.

This clonotype showed up many times. The rearrangement joins TRBV19 to TRBJ1-5; D perhaps matches TRBD1 (5 bases). The CDR3 has 16 amino acids. Germline V gene sequence: CDR1 LNHDA, CDR2 SQIVND (reference sequence). V lost 3 bases and J lost 2, with 14 bases in between. The CDR3 region is CASSMGTPGRNQPQHF. The CDR3, as DNA: TGTGCCAGTAGTATGGGGACCCCCGGCCGCAATCAGCCCCAGCATTTT.

This clonotype has more than one count but fewer than ten. V usage is TRBV6-1 and J usage is TRBJ2-2; TRBD1 or TRBD2 may be the D gene (6 bases each). V lost 7 bases, J lost 5 bases, and 14 bases lay in between. The CDR3 loop spans 14 amino acids. Germline CDR1 is MNHNS and CDR2 is SASEGT. The CDR3 loop reads CASKGIGGTGELFF. The CDR3 DNA reads TGTGCCAGCAAGGGGATAGGGGGGACCGGGGAGCTGTTTTTT.

This chain links TRBV25-1 with TRBJ2-3; TRBD1 is a possible D gene (5 bases). Trimming took 4 bases from V and 6 from J, leaving 11 bases between them. The CDR3 runs to 13 residues. The germline V gene encodes CDR1 MGHDK and CDR2 SYGVNS. CDR3 in amino acids: CASSGRGSDTQYF. The CDR3 coding sequence is TGTGCCAGCAGTGGAAGGGGCTCGGATACGCAGTATTTT.

The chain is built from TRBV4-1 and TRBJ2-5; 8 nucleotides agree with TRBD2. Trimming took 3 bases from V and 4 from J; bases not matched to a gene: 7. Germline V lookup: CDR1 MGHRA, CDR2 YSYEKL. This CDR3 has 15 residues. The CDR3 region has the DNA TGCGCCAGCAGCCATGACGGGGGGGCCGGAGAGACCCAGTACTTC. As protein: CASSHDGGAGETQYF.

Only a few counts were recorded for this clonotype. This rearrangement joins TRBV25-1 to TRBJ2-1; no clear D gene. The germline gives CDR1 MGHDK, CDR2 SYGVNS. V dropped 1 base and J dropped 0 bases, with 1 base sitting between them. The CDR3 is 13 residues long. The CDR3 nucleotides read TGTGCCAGCAGTGAATCCTCCTACAATGAGCAGTTCTTC. Translating gives CASSESSYNEQFF.

The V call is TRBV7-8, the J call TRBJ1-2; no firm D call. The V gene lost 5 bases and the J gene lost 0 bases, with 10 bases spanning the gap. The V gene's germline CDR1 is SGHVS and CDR2 FQNEAQ. This CDR3 is 14 amino acids long. The chain's CDR3 is CASSVHLPNYGYTF. CDR3 coding DNA: TGTGCCAGCAGCGTACACCTACCTAACTATGGCTACACCTTC.

This chain uses TRBV5-1 with TRBJ2-3; 7 nucleotides match TRBD1. V lost 3 bases to trimming and J lost 2 bases; unmatched junction nucleotides: 9. This CDR3 is built from 16 residues. Germline CDR1 reads SGHRS; CDR2 reads YFSETQ. This CDR3 is CASSSRDRDLTDTQYF. In nucleotides, the CDR3 is TGCGCCAGCAGCTCCAGAGACAGGGACCTCACAGATACGCAGTATTTT. The variable domain in full, with the rest retrieved from reference TRBV5-1 and TRBJ2-3, is KAGVTQTPRYLIKTRGQQVTLSCSPISGHRSVSWYQQTPGQGLQFLFEYFSETQRNKGNFPGRFSGRQFSNSRSEMNVSTLELGDSALYLCASSSRDRDLTDTQYFGPGTRLTVL.

V gene TRBV20-1 combines with J gene TRBJ1-1; TRBD1 aligns across 7 bases. The CDR3 spans 16 residues. V dropped 0 bases and J dropped 0; count of bases not matched to a gene: 7. Germline V gene data show CDR1 as DFQATT and CDR2 as SNEGSKA (reference sequence). The CDR3 loop is CSARDPLQGMNTEAFF. The CDR3 region has the DNA TGCAGTGCTAGAGATCCTCTACAGGGGATGAACACTGAAGCTTTCTTT.

This chain joins TRBV6-2 or TRBV6-3 and TRBJ1-6; D is ambiguous. Per germline, CDR1 MNHEY and CDR2 SVGEGT. This CDR3 is 14 amino acids long. The ends were cut back, 6 bases at V and 0 bases at J, with 6 bases in the middle. The CDR3 DNA follows: TGTGCCAGCAGGGAGGACTCCTATAATTCACCCCTCCACTTT. This sequence encodes CASREDSYNSPLHF.

This clonotype showed up just a few times. The rearrangement uses TRBV6-2 or TRBV6-3 and TRBJ2-1, with 13 bases matching TRBD2. Unmatched junction bases numbered 7, after V lost 5 bases and J lost 15 bases. The CDR3 has 13 residues. The germline CDR1 and CDR2 sequences are MNHEY and SVGEGT. CDR3 loop: CASSGLAGADVFF. For the CDR3, the DNA is TGTGCCAGCAGTGGACTAGCGGGGGCTGATGTGTTCTTC.

The chain has TRBV12-3 or TRBV12-4 and TRBJ2-3, with TRBD1 matching over 7 bases. This CDR3 has 19 residues. J lost 2 bases, V lost 5 bases, and 19 bases had no gene match. The CDR3, as DNA: TGTGCCAGCAGTCTTTACACCAACGGACAGGCGTCTTTCACAGATACGCAGTATTTT. Translation gives CASSLYTNGQASFTDTQYF.

The chain employs TRBV6-1 and TRBJ2-7; the D gene is possibly TRBD2 (6 bases). Trimming removed 8 bases from V and 1 base from J, with 18 bases in between. The germline V gene encodes CDR1 MNHNS and CDR2 SASEGT. CDR3 length: 15 residues. The CDR3 region is CASGEASPPSYEQYF. In DNA, the CDR3 is TGTGCCAGCGGGGAGGCCTCACCACCTTCCTACGAGCAGTACTTC.

CDR3 region: CASSPDRLNTGELFF. The CDR3 DNA reads as TGTGCCAGCAGCCCAGACAGACTCAACACCGGGGAGCTGTTTTTT. This chain uses TRBV6-2 or TRBV6-3 with TRBJ2-2; D perhaps matches TRBD1 (5 bases). Trimming pared 6 bases from V and 2 bases from J, leaving 13 bases between. Germline V gene sequence: CDR1 MNHEY, CDR2 SVGEGT. The CDR3 runs 15 residues.

This clonotype was seen repeatedly, ten times or more. The V call is TRBV5-4, the J call TRBJ1-5, with 7 positions matching TRBD1. With 5 bases clipped from V and 7 bases from J, the junction kept 12 bases outside the gene matches. There are 15 residues in the CDR3. Germline assignment: CDR1 SGHNT and CDR2 YYREEE (reference sequence). This chain's CDR3 is CASSSDREIGQPQHF. The CDR3 DNA is TGTGCCAGCAGTTCAGACAGGGAAATAGGACAGCCCCAGCATTTT.

The rearrangement links TRBV6-6 to TRBJ2-7; D gene uncertain. The ends were cut back, 2 bases at V and 2 bases at J, with 13 bases in the middle. CDR1 is MNHNY, CDR2 SVGAGI, per germline (reference sequence). The length of the CDR3 is 15 residues. The CDR3 region has the DNA TGTGCCAGCAGTTACAGGTCAGGTTTTACCTACGAGCAGTACTTC. Protein sequence: CASSYRSGFTYEQYF.

This clonotype was found a few times. The chain uses TRBV6-6 and TRBJ1-1; D not resolved. The CDR3 has 14 amino acids. The V end was cut by 10 bases, the J end by 3 bases, with 18 bases between. From germline, CDR1 is MNHNY and CDR2 SVGAGI (reference sequence). CDR3 region: CATRKVYRDTEAFF. The DNA for the CDR3 is TGTGCCACCCGTAAAGTGTATAGGGACACTGAAGCTTTCTTT.

This clonotype was counted at least ten times. The chain is built from TRBV5-1 and TRBJ1-1, with D tentatively TRBD1 (6 bases). V shed 8 bases and J shed 0 bases, with 8 bases lying between them. The CDR3 contains 12 residues. The germline V gene has CDR1 SGHRS and CDR2 YFSETQ. The CDR3: CASQGMNTEAFF. CDR3 DNA: TGCGCCAGTCAGGGGATGAACACTGAAGCTTTCTTT.

This clonotype has ten or more counts. This chain connects TRBV7-9 to TRBJ2-7; tentative D call: TRBD1 (6 bases). Per the germline V gene, CDR1 is SEHNR and CDR2 is FQNEAQ (reference sequence). The CDR3 contains 16 residues. V dropped 3 bases and J dropped 2 bases, with 17 bases sitting between them. The CDR3 DNA reads TGTGCCAGCAGCTTCCCGAAGGACAGATATACCTACGAGCAGTACTTC. This encodes CASSFPKDRYTYEQYF.